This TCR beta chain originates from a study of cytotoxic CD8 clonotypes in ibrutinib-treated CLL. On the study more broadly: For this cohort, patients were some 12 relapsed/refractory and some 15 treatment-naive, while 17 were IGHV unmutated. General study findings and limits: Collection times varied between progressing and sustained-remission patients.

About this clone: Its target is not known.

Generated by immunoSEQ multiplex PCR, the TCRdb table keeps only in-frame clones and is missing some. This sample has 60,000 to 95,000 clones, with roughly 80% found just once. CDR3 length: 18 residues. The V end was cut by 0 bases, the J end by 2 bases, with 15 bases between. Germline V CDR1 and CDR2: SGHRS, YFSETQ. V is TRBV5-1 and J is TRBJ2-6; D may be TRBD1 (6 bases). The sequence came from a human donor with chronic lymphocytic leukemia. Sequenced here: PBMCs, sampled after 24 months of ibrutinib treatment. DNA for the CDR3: TGCGCCAGCAGCTTGGTATCCACAGGGAATCCTGGGGCCAACGTCCTGACTTTC. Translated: CASSLVSTGNPGANVLTF.